Listed below are T cell receptor beta chains from one sample, sequenced in a study of beta chain features in type 1 diabetes. Using immunoSEQ multiplex PCR, the repertoire was profiled, and TCRdb retains in-frame clones only, with some absent. The table has about 170,000 clones, around 8% seen once; the top ten hold roughly 1%. Sequences were obtained from central memory CD4+ T cells from blood. Every receptor here comes from a woman aged 35 to 49 with type 1 diabetes. CDR3s include the opening cysteine and the closing phenylalanine or tryptophan. A D gene is named only where the DNA matches it firmly. Clone size appears in some rows only: once, few, many, or a class for an expanded clone.

cdr3_aa cdr3_nt j_call v_call clone_size d_call
CASSLRTSGTYGANVLTF TGTGCCAGCAGCTTACGTACTAGCGGGACCTATGGGGCCAACGTCCTGACTTTC TRBJ2-6 TRBV7-2 few TRBD2
CASSGGPLNNEQFF TGTGCCAGCAGCGGAGGGCCCCTAAACAATGAGCAGTTCTTC TRBJ2-1 TRBV9 few .
CASRKQGSAGELFF TGTGCCAGTAGAAAACAGGGAAGTGCCGGGGAGCTGTTTTTT TRBJ2-2 TRBV19 . .
CASGRTDRDTQYF TGTGCCAGTGGGAGGACTGATCGGGATACGCAGTATTTT TRBJ2-3 TRBV19 . .
CASSLGGGPGYGYTF TGCGCCAGCAGCTTGGGCGGCGGCCCGGGCTATGGCTACACCTTC TRBJ1-2 TRBV5-1 . .
CATSRGNRGNEQYF TGTGCCACCAGCAGAGGAAACAGGGGTAACGAGCAGTACTTC TRBJ2-7 TRBV15 many TRBD1
CASSQEGGREGRNEQFF TGTGCCAGCAGCCAGGAGGGGGGACGGGAGGGCCGCAATGAGCAGTTCTTC TRBJ2-1 TRBV4-2 few TRBD2
CASSHTANTGELFF TGCGCCAGCAGCCATACTGCGAACACCGGGGAGCTGTTTTTT TRBJ2-2 TRBV4-3 . .
CASSLVKDSNTQYF TGTGCCAGCAGCTTAGTTAAGGACTCAAATACGCAGTATTTT TRBJ2-3 TRBV7-2 . .
CSVDRDDETQYF TGCAGCGTTGACCGGGATGATGAGACCCAGTACTTC TRBJ2-5 TRBV29-1 . .
CASSPGQGGYGYTF TGTGCCAGCAGCCCGGGACAGGGGGGTTATGGCTACACCTTC TRBJ1-2 TRBV5-6 few TRBD1
CASSFTSGRGYEQYF TGTGCCAGCAGCTTCACTAGCGGGAGGGGGTACGAGCAGTACTTC TRBJ2-7 TRBV5-6 few TRBD2
CASSQLGTGNNEKLFF TGTGCCAGCAGCCAATTGGGGACAGGGAATAATGAAAAACTGTTTTTT TRBJ1-4 TRBV14 many TRBD1
CASSVDSYGYTF TGTGCCAGCAGCGTGGACAGCTATGGCTACACCTTC TRBJ1-2 TRBV9 few .
CASSTDRGREKLFF TGCGCCAGCAGCACCGACAGGGGAAGGGAAAAACTGTTTTTT TRBJ1-4 TRBV4-1 . TRBD1
CASSLLRTDTQYF TGTGCCAGCAGTTTACTACGCACAGATACGCAGTATTTT TRBJ2-3 TRBV27 few .
CASSEQGISTDTQYF TGTGCCAGCAGCGAACAGGGAATTTCAACAGATACGCAGTATTTT TRBJ2-3 TRBV9 . .
CASSGGQGAGYGYTF TGCGCCAGCAGCGGGGGACAGGGGGCCGGATATGGCTACACCTTC TRBJ1-2 TRBV5-1 . TRBD1
CAWSVGGASARVGYGYTF TGTGCCTGGAGTGTAGGAGGGGCCTCGGCGCGAGTCGGCTATGGCTACACCTTC TRBJ1-2 TRBV30 few .
CSGGDSGRVQFF TGCAGTGGGGGAGATAGCGGGAGAGTACAGTTCTTC TRBJ2-1 TRBV29-1 few TRBD2
CASSDKYNEQFF TGTGCCAGCAGTGACAAGTACAATGAGCAGTTCTTC TRBJ2-1 TRBV4-2 . .
CASSMDFSSYEQYF TGTGCCAGCAGCATGGACTTCAGCTCCTACGAGCAGTACTTC TRBJ2-7 TRBV21-1 . .
CATSPDRGYNQPQHF TGTGCCACCAGCCCTGACAGGGGGTACAATCAGCCCCAGCATTTT TRBJ1-5 TRBV15 few TRBD1
CSVDGTGSHEQYF TGCAGCGTTGACGGGACAGGGAGCCACGAGCAGTACTTC TRBJ2-7 TRBV29-1 few TRBD1
CAIKGSSEQYF TGTGCCATCAAGGGGTCCAGCGAGCAGTACTTC TRBJ2-7 TRBV10-3 . .
CASSQVREKLGNQPQHF TGCGCCAGCAGCCAGGTGAGGGAGAAGTTGGGCAATCAGCCCCAGCATTTT TRBJ1-5 TRBV4-1 few .
CSVIRGTGDTQYF TGCAGCGTTATTCGGGGAACCGGAGATACGCAGTATTTT TRBJ2-3 TRBV29-1 . .
CATGGTNYEKLFF TGTGCCACAGGGGGGACAAACTATGAAAAACTGTTTTTT TRBJ1-4 TRBV19 few TRBD1